This entry lists 25 T cell receptor beta chains sequenced from one sample in a study of control samples from healthy donors and cancer patients. Assay used: immunoSEQ multiplex PCR; TCRdb lists only in-frame clones, some missing. The repertoire consists of fewer than 150,000 clones, with 80% to 95% occurring once and the leading ten covering 2% to 2.5%. Sequenced input: blood. All receptors derive from a man between 18 and 29 years old in good health.

The genes are TRBV7-2 and TRBJ2-5, with 8 nucleotides matching TRBD2. V lost 5 bases to trimming and J lost 1 base; unmatched junction nucleotides: 3. Germline loops: CDR1 SGHTA, CDR2 FQGNSA. The CDR3 consists of 14 residues. The CDR3 DNA sequence: TGTGCCAGCAGCCGGGGGGGACCCCAAGAGACCCAGTACTTC. This encodes CASSRGGPQETQYF. Variable domain in full (rest from reference TRBV7-2 and TRBJ2-5): GAGVSQSPSNKVTEKGKDVELRCDPISGHTALYWYRQSLGQGLEFLIYFQGNSAPDKSGLPSDRFSAERTGGSVSTLTIQRTQQEDSAVYLCASSRGGPQETQYFGPGTRLLVL.

The chain has TRBV7-2 and TRBJ2-2; D is uncertain. The CDR3 covers 15 residues. CDR1 and CDR2 (germline): SGHTA, FQGNSA. Trimming took 1 base from V and 7 from J, leaving 13 bases between them. CDR3 residues: CASSLELTGSGELFF. CDR3 coding DNA: TGTGCCAGCAGCTTAGAATTAACCGGTAGCGGGGAGCTGTTTTTT.

This chain connects TRBV5-1 to TRBJ1-6, with 7 bases identical to TRBD1. The V segment lost 0 bases and the J segment 8 bases; nucleotides outside the gene matches: 2. Germline loops: CDR1 SGHRS, CDR2 YFSETQ. The CDR3 is 14 amino acids. CDR3 nucleotides: TGCGCCAGCAGCTTGGGGACAGGAGATTCACCCCTCCACTTT. This sequence encodes CASSLGTGDSPLHF.

The rearrangement joins TRBV21-1 to TRBJ2-1; the table names TRBD2, a call not compared with the DNA. TRBV21-1 is a pseudogene. CDR3 length equals 16 residues. In DNA, the CDR3 is TGTGCCAGCAGCAAAGCCGCCAGCGGGAGGTACAATGAGCAGTTCTTC. Amino acids: CASSKAASGRYNEQFF.

The J gene is TRBJ1-4, the V gene TRBV19; the D is unclear. The CDR3 is made up of 15 amino acids. Per germline, CDR1 LNHDA and CDR2 SQIVND (reference sequence). V was clipped by 6 bases and J by 0 bases, with 11 bases between them. CDR3 protein: CASRKDGATNEKLFF. Written as DNA, the CDR3 is TGTGCCAGTAGAAAAGACGGGGCAACTAATGAAAAACTGTTTTTT.

The CDR3, as DNA: TGTGCCAGCTCACCATTTACTGTGTCCGGGAGGAATGAGCAGTTCTTC. Translated: CASSPFTVSGRNEQFF. J is TRBJ2-1 and V is TRBV18, with 7 bases that match TRBD2. CDR1 is KGHSH and CDR2 is LQKENI in the germline V gene. The length of the CDR3 is 16 residues. Losses at the gene ends were 2 bases for V and 7 bases for J; bases not matched to a gene: 11. Full variable domain (missing parts from reference TRBV18 and TRBJ2-1): NAGVMQNPRHLVRRRGQEARLRCSPMKGHSHVYWYRQLPEEGLKFMVYLQKENIIDESGMPKERFSAEFPKEGPSILRIQQVVRGDSAAYFCASSPFTVSGRNEQFFGPGTRLTVL.

The chain's CDR3 is CASSVGGRWADTQYF. For the CDR3, the DNA is TGTGCCAGCAGCGTAGGAGGGCGGTGGGCAGATACGCAGTATTTT. The rearrangement uses TRBV9 and TRBJ2-3; D is perhaps TRBD2 (5 bases). Trimming removed 0 bases at V and 4 bases at J, with 12 bases between. Germline V gene sequence: CDR1 SGDLS, CDR2 YYNGEE. The CDR3 totals 15 residues. Using reference TRBV9 and TRBJ2-3 for the parts outside the CDR3, the full variable domain is DSGVTQTPKHLITATGQRVTLRCSPRSGDLSVYWYQQSLDQGLQFLIQYYNGEERAKGNILERFSAQQFPDLHSELNLSSLELGDSALYFCASSVGGRWADTQYFGPGTRLTVL.

This clone has just one count. This CDR3 is CASSVREGSNQPQHF. CDR3 nucleotide sequence: TGTGCCAGCAGTGTACGTGAGGGGAGCAATCAGCCCCAGCATTTT. The chain combines TRBV2 with TRBJ1-5, with a possible D match to TRBD1 (5 bases). Germline V gene sequence: CDR1 SNHLY, CDR2 FYNNEI. V was shortened by 4 bases and J by 1 base, with 11 bases between the two germline ends. This CDR3 spans 15 amino acids. The whole variable domain, remainder taken from reference TRBV2 and TRBJ1-5, is EPEVTQTPSHQVTQMGQEVILRCVPISNHLYFYWYRQILGQKVEFLVSFYNNEISEKSEIFDDQFSVERPDGSNFTLKIRSTKLEDSAMYFCASSVREGSNQPQHFGDGTRLSIL.

V and J are TRBV28 and TRBJ1-1, with 7 bases identical to TRBD1. The CDR3 consists of 14 residues. The trim removed 5 bases at V and 4 bases at J, leaving 7 bases unmatched. Germline CDR1 MDHEN, CDR2 SYDVKM. CDR3 nucleotide sequence: TGTGCCAGCAGTACCTGGACAGGCTCCACTGAAGCTTTCTTT. Amino acids: CASSTWTGSTEAFF. The whole variable domain, remainder taken from reference TRBV28 and TRBJ1-1, is DVKVTQSSRYLVKRTGEKVFLECVQDMDHENMFWYRQDPGLGLRLIYFSYDVKMKEKGDIPEGYSVSREKKERFSLILESASTNQTSMYLCASSTWTGSTEAFFGQGTRLTVV.

This clone was counted once. The chain links TRBV5-1 to TRBJ2-1; D is undetermined. The V gene's germline CDR1 is SGHRS and CDR2 YFSETQ. The ends were cut back, 0 bases at V and 7 bases at J, with 5 bases in the middle. The CDR3 is 12 amino acids. DNA for the CDR3: TGCGCCAGCAGCTTGGTCTGGAATGAGCAGTTCTTC. The encoded protein is CASSLVWNEQFF.

CDR3 loop: CASSYEGENTEAFF. DNA for the CDR3: TGTGCCAGCAGTTACGAGGGTGAGAACACTGAAGCTTTCTTT. The chain combines TRBV6-6 with TRBJ1-1; D remains unclear. CDR1 and CDR2 from the germline V gene are MNHNY and SVGAGI (reference sequence). Between the trimmed V and J ends, which lost 2 bases and 1 base, there was a span of 8 bases. This CDR3 is 14 amino acids long.

V is TRBV14 and J is TRBJ2-5, with D perhaps matching TRBD2 (5 bases). This CDR3 comprises 12 residues. V lost 7 bases, J lost 3 bases, and 9 bases lay in between. The germline CDR1 and CDR2 sequences are SGHDN and FVKESK. The CDR3 spells CASIGKKETQYF. Written as DNA, the CDR3 is TGTGCCAGCATCGGGAAGAAAGAGACCCAGTACTTC.

CDR3 coding DNA: TGTGCCAGCAGCCCCTCTCCGGGACAGGGCTCACCCCTCCACTTT. Its translation: CASSPSPGQGSPLHF. The V and J genes are TRBV11-2 and TRBJ1-6; the match to TRBD1 covers 9 bases. CDR1 and CDR2 from the germline V gene are SGHAT and FQNNGV. This CDR3 is 15 amino acids long. Trimming took 5 bases from V and 10 from J; bases not matched to a gene: 9.

This chain uses TRBV5-1 with TRBJ2-3; D is possibly TRBD1 (6 bases). Germline V gene sequence: CDR1 SGHRS, CDR2 YFSETQ. The CDR3 sequence is 15 residues long. The germline V and J ends were trimmed by 4 bases and 5 bases, with 17 bases remaining between them. In nucleotides, the CDR3 is TGCGCCAGCAGCCCCGGGACACCTCAGCAAGATACGCAGTATTTT. This codes for CASSPGTPQQDTQYF. The entire variable domain, with the rest obtained from reference TRBV5-1 and TRBJ2-3, is as follows: KAGVTQTPRYLIKTRGQQVTLSCSPISGHRSVSWYQQTPGQGLQFLFEYFSETQRNKGNFPGRFSGRQFSNSRSEMNVSTLELGDSALYLCASSPGTPQQDTQYFGPGTRLTVL.

The genes are TRBV4-3 and TRBJ2-3; TRBD2 matches at 12 bases. V was clipped by 5 bases and J by 5 bases; unmatched bases: 8. The CDR3 runs 16 residues. Germline V gene lookup returns CDR1 LGHNA and CDR2 YSLEER. The CDR3, as DNA: TGCGCCAGCAGCACCCGACTAGCGGGAGTTGTAGATACGCAGTATTTT. Translation: CASSTRLAGVVDTQYF.

The chain recombines TRBV2 with TRBJ1-1; D is undetermined. CDR3 length: 14 amino acids. Per the germline V gene, CDR1 is SNHLY and CDR2 is FYNNEI. V was clipped by 2 bases and J by 1 base, with 8 bases between them. CDR3 bases: TGTGCCAGCAGTGAATCATGGGAGAACACTGAAGCTTTCTTT. It codes for CASSESWENTEAFF.

The chain uses TRBV7-9 and TRBJ2-3; D call uncertain. Germline-derived CDR1 and CDR2 are SEHNR and FQNEAQ (reference sequence). V was trimmed by 1 base and J by 2 bases, leaving 7 bases between them. This CDR3 has 14 amino acids. CDR3 nucleotides: TGTGCCAGCAGCTTAGAACGGGTCACAGATACGCAGTATTTT. It translates to CASSLERVTDTQYF.

The chain carries TRBV24-1 and TRBJ2-1, with 8 bases aligning to TRBD2. CDR3 length: 12 amino acids. CDR1 and CDR2 (germline): KGHDR, SFDVKD. With 12 bases clipped from V and 6 bases from J, the junction kept 6 bases outside the gene matches. CDR3 coding DNA: TGTGCCGTCGGGGGGGCCCGCAATGAGCAGTTCTTC. This gives the protein CAVGGARNEQFF.

The J gene is TRBJ1-6, the V gene TRBV9; possible D gene TRBD1, 5 bases. This CDR3 spans 13 amino acids. V lost 3 bases and J lost 9, with 10 bases in between. Germline values: CDR1 SGDLS, CDR2 YYNGEE. CDR3 nucleotide sequence: TGTGCCAGCAGCGGCGGGACGGGTTCACCCCTCCACTTT. This sequence encodes CASSGGTGSPLHF.

This clone occurred once. CDR3 sequence reads: CASGLREAFF. The CDR3 coding sequence is TGTGCTAGTGGCCTTCGGGAAGCTTTCTTT. The chain carries TRBV12-5 and TRBJ1-1; D gene uncertain. The CDR3 consists of 10 residues. Germline V gene data show CDR1 as LGHNT and CDR2 as FRNRAP. V was cut by 6 bases and J by 8 bases, with 7 bases left in between. The whole variable domain, filled in from reference TRBV12-5 and TRBJ1-1, reads DARVTQTPRHKVTEMGQEVTMRCQPILGHNTVFWYRQTMMQGLELLAYFRNRAPLDDSGMPKDRFSAEMPDATLATLKIQPSEPRDSAVYFCASGLREAFFGQGTRLTVV.

V gene TRBV6-1 combines with J gene TRBJ2-7; 8 bases line up with TRBD2. This CDR3 comprises 14 residues. Germline values: CDR1 MNHNS, CDR2 SASEGT. The junction had 10 bases not matched to a gene; V was cut back by 7 bases and J by 5 bases. DNA for the CDR3: TGTGCCAGCACCTCCCCCGGGGGGGGAAACGAGCAGTACTTC. This sequence encodes CASTSPGGGNEQYF.

This chain joins TRBV18 and TRBJ2-6; D is possibly TRBD1 (5 bases). Between the trimmed V and J ends, which lost 2 bases and 2 bases, there was a span of 16 bases. Germline V gene lookup returns CDR1 KGHSH and CDR2 LQKENI. The CDR3 totals 18 residues. CDR3 residues: CASSPLGPTVAGANVLTF. CDR3 in DNA: TGTGCCAGCTCACCATTGGGTCCGACAGTGGCTGGGGCCAACGTCCTGACTTTC.

J is TRBJ2-5 and V is TRBV6-2 or TRBV6-3, with 8 bases fitting TRBD2. The CDR3 runs 17 residues. Germline assignment: CDR1 MNHEY and CDR2 SVGEGT. J lost 5 bases, V lost 4 bases, and 15 bases had no gene match. This CDR3 reads CASSSPPGLELPETQYF. CDR3 nucleotide sequence: TGTGCCAGCAGTTCTCCCCCGGGACTAGAGCTGCCCGAGACCCAGTACTTC.

The rearrangement links TRBV25-1 to TRBJ2-2; the D call may be TRBD1 or TRBD2 (5 bases each). The length of the CDR3 is 15 residues. From germline, CDR1 is MGHDK and CDR2 SYGVNS. Trimming stripped 4 bases from V and 4 bases from J, with 13 bases between. The CDR3 nucleotides are TGTGCCAGCAGTGGTCAGTCAGGGACCACCGGGGAGCTGTTTTTT. This encodes CASSGQSGTTGELFF.

Here the CDR3 reads CASSLNWGSPYNEQFF. Here the CDR3 DNA reads TGTGCCAGCAGCTTAAATTGGGGGAGCCCCTACAATGAGCAGTTCTTC. The chain carries TRBV7-3 and TRBJ2-1; D could derive from TRBD1 or TRBD2 (5 bases each). The V end lost 1 base, the J end lost 2 bases, and 12 bases lay between the germline ends. CDR1 is SGHTA, CDR2 FQGTGA, per germline. This CDR3 spans 16 amino acids.